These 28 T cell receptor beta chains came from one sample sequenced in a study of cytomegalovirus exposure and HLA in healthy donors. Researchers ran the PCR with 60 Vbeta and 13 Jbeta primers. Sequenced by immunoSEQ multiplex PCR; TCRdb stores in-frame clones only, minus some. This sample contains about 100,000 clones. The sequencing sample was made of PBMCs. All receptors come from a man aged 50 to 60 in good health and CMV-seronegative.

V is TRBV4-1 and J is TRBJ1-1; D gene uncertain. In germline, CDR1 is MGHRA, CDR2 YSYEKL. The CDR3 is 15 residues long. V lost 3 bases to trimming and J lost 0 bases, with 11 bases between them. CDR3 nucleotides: TGCGCCAGCAGCCAGGCCGCAAGTCTGAACACTGAAGCTTTCTTT. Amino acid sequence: CASSQAASLNTEAFF.

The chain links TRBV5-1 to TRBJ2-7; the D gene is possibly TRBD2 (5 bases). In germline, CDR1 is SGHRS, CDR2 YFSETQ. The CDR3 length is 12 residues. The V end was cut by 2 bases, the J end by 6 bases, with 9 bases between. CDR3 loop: CASSFPEGEQYF. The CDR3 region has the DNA TGCGCCAGCAGCTTCCCCGAGGGCGAGCAGTACTTC.

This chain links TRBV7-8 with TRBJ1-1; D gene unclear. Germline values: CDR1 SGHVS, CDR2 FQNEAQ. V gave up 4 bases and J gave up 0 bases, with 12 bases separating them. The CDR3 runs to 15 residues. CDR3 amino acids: CASSSILTMNTEAFF. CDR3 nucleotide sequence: TGTGCCAGCAGCTCCATACTGACAATGAACACTGAAGCTTTCTTT.

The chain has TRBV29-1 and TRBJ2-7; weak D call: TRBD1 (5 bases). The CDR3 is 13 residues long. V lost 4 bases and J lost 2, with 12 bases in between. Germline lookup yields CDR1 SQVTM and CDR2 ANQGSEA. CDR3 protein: CSVVPAGPYEQYF. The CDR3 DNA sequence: TGCAGCGTTGTTCCAGCAGGGCCCTACGAGCAGTACTTC.

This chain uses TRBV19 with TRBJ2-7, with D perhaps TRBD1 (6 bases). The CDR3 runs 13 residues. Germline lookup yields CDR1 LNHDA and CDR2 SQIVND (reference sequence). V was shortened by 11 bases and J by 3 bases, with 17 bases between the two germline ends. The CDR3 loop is CASARDKSYEQYF. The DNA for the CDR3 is TGTGCCTCTGCCCGGGACAAAAGCTACGAGCAGTACTTC.

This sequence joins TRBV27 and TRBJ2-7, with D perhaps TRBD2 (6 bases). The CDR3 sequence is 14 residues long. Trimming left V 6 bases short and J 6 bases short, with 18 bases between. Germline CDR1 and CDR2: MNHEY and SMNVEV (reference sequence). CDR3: CASRGTRGRGEQYF. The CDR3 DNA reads TGTGCCAGCAGGGGTACGCGGGGCCGGGGCGAGCAGTACTTC.

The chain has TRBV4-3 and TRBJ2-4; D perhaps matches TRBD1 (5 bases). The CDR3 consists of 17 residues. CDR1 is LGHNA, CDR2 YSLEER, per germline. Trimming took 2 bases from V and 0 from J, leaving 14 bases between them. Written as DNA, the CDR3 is TGCGCCAGCAGCCAATTAGGGCAGGGATTAGCCAAAAACATTCAGTACTTC. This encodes CASSQLGQGLAKNIQYF.

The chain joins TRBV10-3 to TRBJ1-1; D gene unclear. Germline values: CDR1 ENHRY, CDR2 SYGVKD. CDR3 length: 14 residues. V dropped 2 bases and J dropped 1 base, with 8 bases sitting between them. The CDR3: CAISEQWPNTEAFF. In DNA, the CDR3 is TGTGCCATCAGTGAGCAGTGGCCGAACACTGAAGCTTTCTTT.

The CDR3 DNA reads TGTGCCAGCAGGACTCAAGACAATGAGCAGTTCTTC. This sequence encodes CASRTQDNEQFF. V is TRBV7-9 and J is TRBJ2-1; the D is unclear. The CDR3 totals 12 residues. The ends were cut back, 6 bases at V and 5 bases at J, with 8 bases in the middle. Germline V gene sequence: CDR1 SEHNR, CDR2 FQNEAQ (reference sequence).

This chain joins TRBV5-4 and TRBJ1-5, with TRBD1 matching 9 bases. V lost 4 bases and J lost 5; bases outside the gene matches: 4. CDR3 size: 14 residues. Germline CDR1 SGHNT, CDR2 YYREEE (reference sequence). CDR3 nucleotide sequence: TGTGCCAGCAGCATGGACAGGGGTGATCAGCCCCAGCATTTT. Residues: CASSMDRGDQPQHF.

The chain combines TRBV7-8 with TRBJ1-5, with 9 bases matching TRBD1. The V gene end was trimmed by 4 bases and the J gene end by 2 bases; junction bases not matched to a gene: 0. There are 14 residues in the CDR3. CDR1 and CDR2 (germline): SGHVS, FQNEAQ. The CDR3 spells CASSWDRGNQPQHF. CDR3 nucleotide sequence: TGTGCCAGCAGCTGGGACAGGGGCAATCAGCCCCAGCATTTT.

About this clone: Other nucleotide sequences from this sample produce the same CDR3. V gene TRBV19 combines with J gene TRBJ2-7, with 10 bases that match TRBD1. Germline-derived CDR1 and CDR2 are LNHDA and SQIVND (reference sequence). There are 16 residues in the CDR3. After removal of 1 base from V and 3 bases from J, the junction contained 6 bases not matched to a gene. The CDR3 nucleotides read TGTGCCAGTAGTATAGGCACCGGGACAGGGGTCTACGAGCAGTACTTC. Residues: CASSIGTGTGVYEQYF.

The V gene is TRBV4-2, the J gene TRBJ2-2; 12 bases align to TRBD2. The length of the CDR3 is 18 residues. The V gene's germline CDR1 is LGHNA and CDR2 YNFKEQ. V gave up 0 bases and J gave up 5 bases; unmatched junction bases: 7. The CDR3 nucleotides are TGTGCCAGCAGCCAAGATCTAGCGGGAGGGCATGGTACCGGGGAGCTGTTTTTT. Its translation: CASSQDLAGGHGTGELFF.

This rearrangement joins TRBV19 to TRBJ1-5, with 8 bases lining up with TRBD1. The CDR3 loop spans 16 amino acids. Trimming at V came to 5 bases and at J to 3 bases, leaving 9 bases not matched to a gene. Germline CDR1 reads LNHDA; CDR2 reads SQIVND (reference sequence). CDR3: CASSPPPGQANQPQHF. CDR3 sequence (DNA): TGTGCCAGTAGTCCTCCTCCGGGACAGGCCAATCAGCCCCAGCATTTT.

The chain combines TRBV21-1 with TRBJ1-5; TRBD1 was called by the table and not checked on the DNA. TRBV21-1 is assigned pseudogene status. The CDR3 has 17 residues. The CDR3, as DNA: TGTGCCAGCATCGCCGGGACAGGCGTTTATAGCAATCAGCCCCAGCATTTT. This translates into CASIAGTGVYSNQPQHF.

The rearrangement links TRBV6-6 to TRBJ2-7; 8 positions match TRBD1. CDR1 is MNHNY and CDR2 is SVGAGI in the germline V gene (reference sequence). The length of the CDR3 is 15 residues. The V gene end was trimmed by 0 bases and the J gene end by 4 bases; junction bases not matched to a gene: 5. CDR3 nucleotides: TGTGCCAGCAGTTACTCGTCACAGGGGGTTTACGAGCAGTACTTC. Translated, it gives CASSYSSQGVYEQYF.

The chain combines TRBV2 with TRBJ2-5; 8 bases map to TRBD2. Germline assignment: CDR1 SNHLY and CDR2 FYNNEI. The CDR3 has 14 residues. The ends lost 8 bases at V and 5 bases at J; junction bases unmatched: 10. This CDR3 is CASGPGTREETQYF. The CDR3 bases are TGTGCCAGCGGTCCCGGGACTAGGGAGGAGACCCAGTACTTC.

The CDR3 nucleotides are TGCAGCGCCGACGGGACAGGGATCTATGGCTACACCTTC. It encodes CSADGTGIYGYTF. This chain connects TRBV29-1 to TRBJ1-2; 9 bases fit TRBD1. In germline, CDR1 is SQVTM, CDR2 ANQGSEA. V trimming: 7 bases; J trimming: 4 bases; junction bases outside the gene matches: 7. The CDR3 is made up of 13 amino acids.

The CDR3 here is CASTQARIYNSPLHF. In nucleotides, the CDR3 is TGTGCCAGCACCCAGGCACGGATCTATAATTCACCCCTCCACTTT. This chain joins TRBV7-2 and TRBJ1-6; no clear D. The CDR3 has 15 amino acids. Germline V gene sequence: CDR1 SGHTA, CDR2 FQGNSA. V was clipped by 7 bases and J by 3 bases, with 13 bases between them.

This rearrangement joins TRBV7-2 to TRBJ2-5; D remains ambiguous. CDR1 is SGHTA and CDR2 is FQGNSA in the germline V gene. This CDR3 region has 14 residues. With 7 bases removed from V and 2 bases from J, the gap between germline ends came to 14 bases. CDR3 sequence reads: CASNPRPSQETQYF. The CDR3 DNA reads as TGTGCCAGCAATCCAAGGCCTAGTCAAGAGACCCAGTACTTC.

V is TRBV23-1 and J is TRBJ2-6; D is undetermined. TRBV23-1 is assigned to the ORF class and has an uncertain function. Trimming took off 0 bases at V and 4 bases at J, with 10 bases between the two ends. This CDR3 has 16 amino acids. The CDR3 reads CASSQSFGRGANVLTF. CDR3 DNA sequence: TGCGCCAGCAGTCAATCGTTCGGTCGAGGGGCCAACGTCCTGACTTTC.

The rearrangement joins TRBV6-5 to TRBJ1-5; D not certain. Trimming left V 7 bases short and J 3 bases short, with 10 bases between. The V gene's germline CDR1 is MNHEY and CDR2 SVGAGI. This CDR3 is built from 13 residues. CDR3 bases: TGTGCCAGCAAGTCGGAGTACAATCAGCCCCAGCATTTT. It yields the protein CASKSEYNQPQHF.

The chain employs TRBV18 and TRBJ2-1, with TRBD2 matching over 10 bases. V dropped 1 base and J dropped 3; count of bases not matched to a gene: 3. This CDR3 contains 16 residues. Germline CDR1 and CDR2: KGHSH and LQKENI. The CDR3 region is CASSPLAGGNYNEQFF. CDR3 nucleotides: TGTGCCAGCTCACCACTAGCGGGGGGAAACTACAATGAGCAGTTCTTC.

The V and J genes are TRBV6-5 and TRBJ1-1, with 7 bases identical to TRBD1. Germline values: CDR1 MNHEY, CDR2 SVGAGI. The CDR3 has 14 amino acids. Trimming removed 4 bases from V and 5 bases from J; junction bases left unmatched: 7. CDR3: CASSSPTGRTEAFF. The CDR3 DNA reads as TGTGCCAGCAGTTCTCCGACAGGGAGGACTGAAGCTTTCTTT.

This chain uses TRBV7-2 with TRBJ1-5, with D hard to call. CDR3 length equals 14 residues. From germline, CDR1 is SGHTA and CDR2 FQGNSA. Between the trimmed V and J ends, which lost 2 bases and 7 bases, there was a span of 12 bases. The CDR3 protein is CASSLHGFYQPQHF. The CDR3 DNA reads TGTGCCAGCAGCTTACACGGGTTCTACCAGCCCCAGCATTTT.

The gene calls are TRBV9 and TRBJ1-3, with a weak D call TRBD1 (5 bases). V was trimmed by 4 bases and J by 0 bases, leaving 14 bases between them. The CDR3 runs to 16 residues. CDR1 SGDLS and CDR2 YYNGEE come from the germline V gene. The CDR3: CASSPHGGDSGNTIYF. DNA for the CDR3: TGTGCCAGCAGCCCCCACGGGGGAGACTCTGGAAACACCATATATTTT.

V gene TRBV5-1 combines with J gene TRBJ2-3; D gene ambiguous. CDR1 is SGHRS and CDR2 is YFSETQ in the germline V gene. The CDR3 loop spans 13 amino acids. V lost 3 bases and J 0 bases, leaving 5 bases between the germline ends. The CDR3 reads CASSSVSTDTQYF. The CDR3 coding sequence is TGCGCCAGCAGCTCGGTCAGCACAGATACGCAGTATTTT.

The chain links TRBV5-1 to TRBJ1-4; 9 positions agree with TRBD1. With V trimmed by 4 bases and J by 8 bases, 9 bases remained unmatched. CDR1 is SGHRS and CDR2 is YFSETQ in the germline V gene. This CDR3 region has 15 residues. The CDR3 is CASSPGDRVGEKLFF. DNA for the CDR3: TGCGCCAGCAGCCCCGGGGACAGGGTTGGGGAAAAACTGTTTTTT.